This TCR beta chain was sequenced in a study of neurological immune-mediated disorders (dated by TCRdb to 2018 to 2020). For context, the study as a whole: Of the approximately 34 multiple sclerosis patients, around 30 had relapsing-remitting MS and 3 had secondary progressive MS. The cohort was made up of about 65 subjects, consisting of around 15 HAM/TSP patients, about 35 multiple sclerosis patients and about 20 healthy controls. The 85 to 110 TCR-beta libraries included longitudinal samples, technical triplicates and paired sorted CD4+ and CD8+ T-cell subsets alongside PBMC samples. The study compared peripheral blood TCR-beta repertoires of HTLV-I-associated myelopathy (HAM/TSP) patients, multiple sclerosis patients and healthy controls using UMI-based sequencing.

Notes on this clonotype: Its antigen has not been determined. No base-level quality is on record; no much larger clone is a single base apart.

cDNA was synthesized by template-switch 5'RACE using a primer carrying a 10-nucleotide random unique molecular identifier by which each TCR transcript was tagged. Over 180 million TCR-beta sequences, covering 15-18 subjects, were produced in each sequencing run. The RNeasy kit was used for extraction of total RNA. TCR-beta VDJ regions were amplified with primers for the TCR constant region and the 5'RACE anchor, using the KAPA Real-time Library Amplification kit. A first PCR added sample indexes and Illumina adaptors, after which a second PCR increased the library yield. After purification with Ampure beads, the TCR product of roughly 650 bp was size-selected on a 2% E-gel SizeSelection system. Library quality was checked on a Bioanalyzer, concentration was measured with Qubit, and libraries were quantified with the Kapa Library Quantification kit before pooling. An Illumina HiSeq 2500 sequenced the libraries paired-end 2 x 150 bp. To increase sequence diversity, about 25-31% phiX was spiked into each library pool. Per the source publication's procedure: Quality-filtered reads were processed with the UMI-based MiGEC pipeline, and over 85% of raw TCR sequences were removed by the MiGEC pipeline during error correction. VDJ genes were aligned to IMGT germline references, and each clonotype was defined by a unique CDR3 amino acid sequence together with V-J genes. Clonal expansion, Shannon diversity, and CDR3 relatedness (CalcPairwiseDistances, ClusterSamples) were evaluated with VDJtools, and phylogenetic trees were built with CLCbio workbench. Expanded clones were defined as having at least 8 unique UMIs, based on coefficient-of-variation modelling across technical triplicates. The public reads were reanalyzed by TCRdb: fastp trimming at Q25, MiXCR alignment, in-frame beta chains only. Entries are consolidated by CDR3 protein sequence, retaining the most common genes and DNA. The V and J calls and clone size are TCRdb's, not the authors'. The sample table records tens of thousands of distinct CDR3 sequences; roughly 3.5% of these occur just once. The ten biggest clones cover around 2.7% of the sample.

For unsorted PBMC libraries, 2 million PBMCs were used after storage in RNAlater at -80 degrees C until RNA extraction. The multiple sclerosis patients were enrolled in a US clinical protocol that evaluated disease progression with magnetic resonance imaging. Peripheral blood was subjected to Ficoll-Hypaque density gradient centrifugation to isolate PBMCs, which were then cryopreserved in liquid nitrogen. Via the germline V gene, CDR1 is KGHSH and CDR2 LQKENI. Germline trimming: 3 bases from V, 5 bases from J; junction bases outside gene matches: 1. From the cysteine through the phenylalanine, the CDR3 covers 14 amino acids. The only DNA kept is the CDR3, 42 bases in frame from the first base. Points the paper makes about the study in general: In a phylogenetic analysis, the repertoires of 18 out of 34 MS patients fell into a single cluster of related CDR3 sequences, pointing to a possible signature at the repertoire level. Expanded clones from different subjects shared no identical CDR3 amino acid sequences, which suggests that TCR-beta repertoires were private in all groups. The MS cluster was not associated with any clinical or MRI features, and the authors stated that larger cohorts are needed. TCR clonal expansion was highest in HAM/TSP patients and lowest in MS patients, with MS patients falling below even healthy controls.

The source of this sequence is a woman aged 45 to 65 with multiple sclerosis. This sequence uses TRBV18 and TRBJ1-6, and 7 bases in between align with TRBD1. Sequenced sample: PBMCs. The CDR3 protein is CASSPGTDNSPLHF. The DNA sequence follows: TGTGCCAGCTCACCCGGGACAGATAATTCACCCCTCCACTTT. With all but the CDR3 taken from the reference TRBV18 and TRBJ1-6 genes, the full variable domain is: NAGVMQNPRHLVRRRGQEARLRCSPMKGHSHVYWYRQLPEEGLKFMVYLQKENIIDESGMPKERFSAEFPKEGPSILRIQQVVRGDSAAYFCASSPGTDNSPLHFGNGTRLTVT.